This TCR beta chain was identified during a study of blood T cell repertoires in COVID-19. About the study: PBMCs, B-cell-depleted T cells, or T cells were the source of the cDNA or gDNA that made up the material.

Measured with immunoSEQ multiplex PCR; TCRdb has only the in-frame clones, and not every one. Found here are about 200,000 clones, approximately 84% of them singletons; the top ten hold roughly 4.5%. CDR3 length equals 14 residues. The V gene's germline CDR1 is LNHDA and CDR2 SQIVND (reference sequence). Deletions cut 3 bases from V and 3 bases from J, with 9 bases between. Material: peripheral blood. The J gene is TRBJ2-1, the V gene TRBV19; D not certain. The receptor comes from a woman older than 75 with acute or convalescent COVID-19. CDR3 nucleotides: TGTGCCAGTAGTATCTCGACTTTCTACAATGAGCAGTTCTTC. Its translation: CASSISTFYNEQFF.